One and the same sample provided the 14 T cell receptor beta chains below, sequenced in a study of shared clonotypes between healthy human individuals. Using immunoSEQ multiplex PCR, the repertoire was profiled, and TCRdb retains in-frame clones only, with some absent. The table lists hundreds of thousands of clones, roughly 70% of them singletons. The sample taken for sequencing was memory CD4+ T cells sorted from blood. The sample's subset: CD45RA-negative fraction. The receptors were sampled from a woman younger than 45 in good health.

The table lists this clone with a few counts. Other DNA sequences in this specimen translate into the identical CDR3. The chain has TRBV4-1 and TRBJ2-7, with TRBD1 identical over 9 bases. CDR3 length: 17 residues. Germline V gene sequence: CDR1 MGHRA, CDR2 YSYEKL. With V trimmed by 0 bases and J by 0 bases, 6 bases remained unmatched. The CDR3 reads CASSQDGGTGSSYEQYF. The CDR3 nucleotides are TGCGCCAGCAGCCAAGATGGTGGGACAGGGAGCTCCTACGAGCAGTACTTC.

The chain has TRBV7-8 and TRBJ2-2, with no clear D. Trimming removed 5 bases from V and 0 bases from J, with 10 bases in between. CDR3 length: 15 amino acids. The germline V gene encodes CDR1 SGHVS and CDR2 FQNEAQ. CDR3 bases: TGTGCCAGCAGCCCAAGGCGAACGAACACCGGGGAGCTGTTTTTT. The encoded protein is CASSPRRTNTGELFF.

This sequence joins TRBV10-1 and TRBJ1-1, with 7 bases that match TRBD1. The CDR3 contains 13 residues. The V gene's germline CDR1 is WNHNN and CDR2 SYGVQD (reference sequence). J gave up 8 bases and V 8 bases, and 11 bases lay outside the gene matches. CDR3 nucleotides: TGCGCCAGCTCACACAACCGGGACAGCGAAGCTTTCTTT. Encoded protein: CASSHNRDSEAFF.

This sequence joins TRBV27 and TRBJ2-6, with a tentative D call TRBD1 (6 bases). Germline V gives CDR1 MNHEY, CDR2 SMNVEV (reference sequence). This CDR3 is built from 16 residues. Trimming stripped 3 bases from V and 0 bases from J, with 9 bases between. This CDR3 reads CASSFQGYSGANVLTF. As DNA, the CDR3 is TGTGCCAGCAGTTTCCAGGGGTACTCTGGGGCCAACGTCCTGACTTTC.

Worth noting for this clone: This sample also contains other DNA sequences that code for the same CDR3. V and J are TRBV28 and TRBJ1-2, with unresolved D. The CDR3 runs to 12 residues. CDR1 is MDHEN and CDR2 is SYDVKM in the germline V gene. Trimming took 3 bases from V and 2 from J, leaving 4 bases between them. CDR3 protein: CASSFLNYGYTF. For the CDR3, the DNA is TGTGCCAGCAGTTTTCTGAACTATGGCTACACCTTC.

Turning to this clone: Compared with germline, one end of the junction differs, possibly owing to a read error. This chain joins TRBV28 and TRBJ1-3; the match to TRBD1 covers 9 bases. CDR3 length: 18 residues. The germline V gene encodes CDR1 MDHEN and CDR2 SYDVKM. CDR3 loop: CASSFRDRALLAGNTIYF. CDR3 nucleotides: TGTGCAAGCAGTTTTCGGGACAGGGCTTTATTAGCTGGAAACACCATATATTTT.

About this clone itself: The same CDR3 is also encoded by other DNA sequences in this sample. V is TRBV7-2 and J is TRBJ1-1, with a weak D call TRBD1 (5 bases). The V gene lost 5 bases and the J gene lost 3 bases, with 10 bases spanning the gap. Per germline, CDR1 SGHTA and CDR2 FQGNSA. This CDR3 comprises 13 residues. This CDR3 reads CASSVDSHTEAFF. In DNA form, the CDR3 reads TGTGCCAGCAGCGTCGACAGCCACACTGAAGCTTTCTTT.

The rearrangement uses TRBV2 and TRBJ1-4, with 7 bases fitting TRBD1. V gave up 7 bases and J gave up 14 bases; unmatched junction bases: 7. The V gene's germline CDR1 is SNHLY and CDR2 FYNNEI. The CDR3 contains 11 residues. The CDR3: CASTIWGQLFF. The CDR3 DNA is TGTGCCAGCACAATATGGGGACAGCTGTTTTTT.

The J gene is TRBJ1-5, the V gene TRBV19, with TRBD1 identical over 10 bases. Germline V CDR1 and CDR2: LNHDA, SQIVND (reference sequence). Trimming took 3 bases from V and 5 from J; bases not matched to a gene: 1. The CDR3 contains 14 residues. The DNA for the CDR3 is TGTGCCAGTAGTATGGGGACAGGGGATCAGCCCCAGCATTTT. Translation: CASSMGTGDQPQHF.

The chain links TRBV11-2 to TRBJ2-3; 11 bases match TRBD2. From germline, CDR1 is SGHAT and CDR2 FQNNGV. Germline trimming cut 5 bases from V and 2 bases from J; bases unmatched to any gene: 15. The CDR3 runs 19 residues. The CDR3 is CASSPGANRGLADTDTQYF. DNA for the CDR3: TGTGCCAGCAGCCCAGGAGCAAATAGGGGACTAGCGGACACAGATACGCAGTATTTT.

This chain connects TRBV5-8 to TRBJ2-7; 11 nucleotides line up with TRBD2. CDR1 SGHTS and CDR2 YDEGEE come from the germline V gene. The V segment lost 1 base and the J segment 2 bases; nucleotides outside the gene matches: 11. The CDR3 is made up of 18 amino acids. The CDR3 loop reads CASSLTLAGGMRPYEQYF. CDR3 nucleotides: TGTGCCAGCAGCTTGACGCTAGCGGGAGGTATGCGTCCCTACGAGCAGTACTTC.

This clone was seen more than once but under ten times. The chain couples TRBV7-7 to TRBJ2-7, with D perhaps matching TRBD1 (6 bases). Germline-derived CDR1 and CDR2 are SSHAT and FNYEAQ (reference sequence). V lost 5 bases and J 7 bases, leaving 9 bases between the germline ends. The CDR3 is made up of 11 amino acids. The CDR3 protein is CASSPQGEQYF. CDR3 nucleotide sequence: TGTGCCAGCAGCCCCCAGGGGGAGCAGTACTTC.

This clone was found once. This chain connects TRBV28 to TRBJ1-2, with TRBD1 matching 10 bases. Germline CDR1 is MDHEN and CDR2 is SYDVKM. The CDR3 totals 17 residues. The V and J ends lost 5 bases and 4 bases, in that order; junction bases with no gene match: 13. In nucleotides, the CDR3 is TGTGCCAGCAGTCCAAGGACAGGGGGTGCCCATTTCTATGGCTACACCTTC. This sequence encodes CASSPRTGGAHFYGYTF.

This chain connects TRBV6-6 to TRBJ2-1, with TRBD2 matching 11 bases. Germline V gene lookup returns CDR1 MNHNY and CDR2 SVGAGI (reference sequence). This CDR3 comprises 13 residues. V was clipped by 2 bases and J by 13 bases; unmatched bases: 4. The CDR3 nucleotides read TGTGCCAGCAGTTACCTGACTAGCGGGGAACAGTTCTTC. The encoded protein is CASSYLTSGEQFF.